This entry describes one TCR beta chain. This entry is derived from a study of cytomegalovirus exposure and HLA in healthy donors. With 2 bases removed from V and 2 bases from J, the gap between germline ends came to 13 bases. The CDR3 is made up of 17 amino acids. The germline V gene has CDR1 LNHDA and CDR2 SQIVND (reference sequence). Only in-frame clones appear in the TCRdb table, and some are missing; sequencing was by immunoSEQ multiplex PCR. Of 100,000 to 120,000 clones in the sample, around 85% were seen once. This chain links TRBV19 with TRBJ2-6, with D tentatively TRBD1 (5 bases). The sequenced material came from PBMCs. The TCR was taken from a woman aged 18 to 35 in good health and CMV-seronegative. This CDR3 is CASSISFSGTGANVLTF. The CDR3 region has the DNA TGTGCCAGTAGTATAAGTTTCTCAGGGACTGGGGCCAACGTCCTGACTTTC.